The rows below give T cell receptor beta chains drawn from one sample of a study of OX40 agonist ivuxolimab in advanced cancers. Libraries were prepared by immunoSEQ multiplex PCR; TCRdb keeps only in-frame clonotypes and omits some of them. The data show 65,000 to 85,000 clones, 84% seen once. The sequencing used CD4+ or CD8+ T cells sorted from blood, collected in a trial of the OX40 agonist ivuxolimab. All receptors come from an adult with an advanced solid tumor such as melanoma, head and neck, liver or kidney cancer. Both conserved end residues are part of each CDR3. A D gene is named only where the DNA matches it firmly. Clone size is stated in some rows and not others, as once, few, many or a class when expanded.

J gene: TRBJ2-5; V gene: TRBV4-2; D gene: .; clone size: .; CDR3 DNA: TGTGCCAGCAGCCTTAGGAGGGAGAGCAGAGAGACCCAGTACTTC; CDR3 protein: CASSLRRESRETQYF
J gene: TRBJ2-1; V gene: TRBV12-5; D gene: .; clone size: .; CDR3 DNA: TGTGCTAGTGGCCGCTCCTACAATGAGCAGTTCTTC; CDR3 protein: CASGRSYNEQFF
J gene: TRBJ2-7; V gene: TRBV27; D gene: .; clone size: .; CDR3 DNA: TGTGCCAGCAGTTTAACCCCAGGGGACGAGCAGTACTTC; CDR3 protein: CASSLTPGDEQYF
J gene: TRBJ1-2; V gene: TRBV7-9; D gene: .; clone size: .; CDR3 DNA: TGTGCCAGCAGCTCACTTTCCCGGGACGGAGGGCGGTTCGACTATGGCTACACCTTC; CDR3 protein: CASSSLSRDGGRFDYGYTF
J gene: TRBJ2-7; V gene: TRBV5-4; D gene: .; clone size: .; CDR3 DNA: TGTGCCAGCAGCTTGGGAACATACGAGCAGTACTTC; CDR3 protein: CASSLGTYEQYF
J gene: TRBJ2-7; V gene: TRBV4-1; D gene: .; clone size: .; CDR3 DNA: TGCGCCAGCAGCCACAACGATAGGGCGGGCGAGCAGTACTTC; CDR3 protein: CASSHNDRAGEQYF
J gene: TRBJ2-3; V gene: TRBV11-2; D gene: TRBD2; clone size: .; CDR3 DNA: TGTGCCAGCAGCTCCATCCTGGCCAAGCGGGAGTGGACAGATACGCAGTATTTT; CDR3 protein: CASSSILAKREWTDTQYF
J gene: TRBJ2-7; V gene: TRBV21-1; D gene: .; clone size: .; CDR3 DNA: TGTGCCAACAAGGCCGGGACAGACTCCTACGAGCAGTACTTC; CDR3 protein: CANKAGTDSYEQYF
J gene: TRBJ1-1; V gene: TRBV5-4; D gene: TRBD1; clone size: .; CDR3 DNA: TGTGCCAGCAGCTCGGACAGGGTTCGGGCTGAAGCTTTCTTT; CDR3 protein: CASSSDRVRAEAFF
J gene: TRBJ2-7; V gene: TRBV19; D gene: .; clone size: few; CDR3 DNA: TGTGCCAGTAGTACCAGGGACTACGAGCAGTACTTC; CDR3 protein: CASSTRDYEQYF